The 23 T cell receptor beta chains below were found in one sample sequenced in a study of early T cells in non-severe SARS-CoV-2 infection (dated by TCRdb to the early 2020s). Libraries were constructed by 5' RACE. The data were produced on a NextSeq 500. The raw public reads went through TCRdb reprocessing: fastp at Q25, MiXCR clone calling, in-frame beta chains kept. Rows merge per CDR3 protein into single entries with the most common DNA and genes. The sample includes over 80,000 distinct CDR3 sequences, with roughly 12% observed a single time. Of the sample, about 4.4% falls within the top ten clones. The sample was whole blood, taken at baseline. The source is an adult who was a healthcare worker with PCR-confirmed SARS-CoV-2 infection or an uninfected control (not recorded which).

This clonotype was found a few times. DNA for the CDR3: TGCAGCGTTGTAGCGGCATATAATCAGCCCCAGCATTTT. The encoded protein is CSVVAAYNQPQHF. V is TRBV29-1 and J is TRBJ1-5; D gene uncertain. Germline CDR1 SQVTM, CDR2 ANQGSEA. CDR3 length: 13 residues. V was shortened by 4 bases and J by 4 bases, with 11 bases between the two germline ends.

This clonotype has at least ten counts. The V call is TRBV7-8, the J call TRBJ2-7; D possibly matches TRBD1 or TRBD2 (6 bases each). V lost 4 bases to trimming and J lost 0 bases, with 16 bases between them. Germline CDR1 and CDR2: SGHVS and FQNEAQ. The CDR3 is made up of 16 amino acids. The CDR3 is CASSYPGAGSSYEQYF. The CDR3 nucleotides read TGTGCCAGCAGCTACCCGGGGGCAGGCTCCTCCTACGAGCAGTACTTC.

In this sample, this clonotype turned up a few times. V is TRBV7-8 and J is TRBJ2-2; D uncertain. Germline assignment: CDR1 SGHVS and CDR2 FQNEAQ. This CDR3 region has 14 residues. Trimming took off 7 bases at V and 0 bases at J, with 9 bases between the two ends. The CDR3 coding sequence is TGTGCCAGCAACCCCTTAGCGAACACCGGGGAGCTGTTTTTT. It specifies CASNPLANTGELFF.

This chain connects TRBV3-1 to TRBJ1-1; possibly TRBD1 for D (6 bases). V lost 3 bases and J lost 7, with 12 bases in between. There are 13 residues in the CDR3. CDR1 is LGHDT, CDR2 YNNKEL, per germline (reference sequence). This chain's CDR3 is CASSHSGANEAFF. CDR3 nucleotide sequence: TGTGCCAGCAGCCATTCGGGGGCCAATGAAGCTTTCTTT.

This clonotype occurred a few times. This sequence joins TRBV7-9 and TRBJ1-1, with D hard to call. V was shortened by 5 bases and J by 1 base, with 8 bases between the two germline ends. Germline V gene data show CDR1 as SEHNR and CDR2 as FQNEAQ (reference sequence). There are 13 residues in the CDR3. The CDR3 bases are TGTGCCAGCAGCCCCCCCGGGAACACTGAAGCTTTCTTT. As protein: CASSPPGNTEAFF.

This clonotype was observed many times. The J gene is TRBJ1-2, the V gene TRBV4-1; 9 nucleotides align to TRBD1. Germline V gives CDR1 MGHRA, CDR2 YSYEKL. CDR3 length: 16 residues. V lost 4 bases to trimming and J lost 4 bases; unmatched junction nucleotides: 10. CDR3 sequence reads: CASSPGPGTGTYGYTF. CDR3 nucleotides: TGCGCCAGCAGCCCGGGTCCCGGGACAGGGACCTATGGCTACACCTTC.

This clonotype came up a few times. The CDR3 coding sequence is TGTGCCAGCAGTTTCACGGCTAACTATGGCTACACCTTC. Encoded protein: CASSFTANYGYTF. The chain has TRBV28 and TRBJ1-2; unclear D gene. Germline V CDR1 and CDR2: MDHEN, SYDVKM. CDR3 length equals 13 residues. With 3 bases removed from V and 0 bases from J, the gap between germline ends came to 5 bases.

The genes are TRBV20-1 and TRBJ1-1; 7 bases match TRBD1. This CDR3 contains 12 residues. Germline-derived CDR1 and CDR2 are DFQATT and SNEGSKA (reference sequence). CDR3 protein: CSVTRGRTEAFF. DNA for the CDR3: TGCAGCGTGACTAGGGGGCGGACTGAAGCTTTCTTT.

This clonotype was picked up a small number of times. The rearrangement joins TRBV7-3 to TRBJ2-7, with D unclear. The germline CDR1 and CDR2 sequences are SGHTA and FQGTGA. Trimming took 2 bases from V and 0 from J, leaving 14 bases between them. The CDR3 is 16 amino acids. As DNA, the CDR3 is TGTGCCAGCAGCTTAGGTCCCACAAGATCCTCCTACGAGCAGTACTTC. Encoded protein: CASSLGPTRSSYEQYF.

In this sample, this clonotype turned up a few times. The V call is TRBV6-5, the J call TRBJ2-3; TRBD1 is a possible D gene (5 bases). Between the trimmed V and J ends, which lost 2 bases and 0 bases, there was a span of 9 bases. Germline CDR1 is MNHEY and CDR2 is SVGAGI. The CDR3 has 15 residues. The CDR3 sequence is CASSYVGPSTDTQYF. The DNA of the CDR3 is TGTGCCAGCAGTTACGTGGGGCCAAGCACAGATACGCAGTATTTT.

The rearrangement joins TRBV20-1 to TRBJ2-5, with D perhaps being TRBD1 or TRBD2 (5 bases each). Germline lookup yields CDR1 DFQATT and CDR2 SNEGSKA (reference sequence). Trimming left V 6 bases short and J 5 bases short, with 19 bases between. CDR3 length: 14 residues. The CDR3: CSARSGTAGETQYF. CDR3 DNA sequence: TGCAGTGCCCGCTCCGGGACCGCTGGGGAGACCCAGTACTTC.

The chain recombines TRBV20-1 with TRBJ2-7; D tentatively fits TRBD1 or TRBD2 (7 bases each). Germline values: CDR1 DFQATT, CDR2 SNEGSKA (reference sequence). V was cut by 6 bases and J by 3 bases, with 15 bases left in between. This CDR3 is 13 amino acids long. CDR3 protein: CSAPGGGNYEQYF. The CDR3 coding sequence is TGCAGTGCCCCAGGGGGGGGGAACTACGAGCAGTACTTC.

This clonotype was seen only a few times. The chain links TRBV28 to TRBJ2-5; possibly TRBD1 or TRBD2 for D (5 bases each). The CDR3 is 20 residues long. CDR1 and CDR2 from the germline V gene are MDHEN and SYDVKM. V lost 1 base to trimming and J lost 4 bases, with 28 bases between them. The CDR3, as DNA: TGTGCCAGCAGTTTATCCCGGCTTGAACTGGGGGACCAGCGTCGAGAGACCCAGTACTTC. Encoded protein: CASSLSRLELGDQRRETQYF.

The chain carries TRBV12-3 or TRBV12-4 and TRBJ1-2, with D tentatively TRBD1 (5 bases). The CDR3 is 11 residues long. Trimming removed 6 bases from V and 9 bases from J, with 11 bases in between. The CDR3 coding sequence is TGTGCCAGCAGCCTGGGGGGTAGCTACACCTTC. It is translated as CASSLGGSYTF.

This chain uses TRBV20-1 with TRBJ1-6; no clear D gene. The germline gives CDR1 DFQATT, CDR2 SNEGSKA (reference sequence). The CDR3 is made up of 14 amino acids. Trimming stripped 0 bases from V and 6 bases from J, with 9 bases between. CDR3 amino acids: CSARDRGSNSPLHF. CDR3 sequence (DNA): TGCAGTGCTAGAGATCGGGGAAGTAATTCACCCCTCCACTTT.

This clonotype occurred a few times. The V call is TRBV6-2 or TRBV6-3, the J call TRBJ2-5; D is ambiguous. The CDR3 is 12 residues long. Germline CDR1 MNHEY, CDR2 SVGEGT. Trimming shortened V by 4 bases and J by 5 bases, and 8 bases separated the two germline ends. This chain's CDR3 is CASSWGWETQYF. CDR3 bases: TGTGCCAGCAGTTGGGGATGGGAGACCCAGTACTTC.

This clonotype was seen more than once but under ten times. This chain links TRBV9 with TRBJ2-5; 7 nucleotides align to TRBD2. The CDR3 is 15 residues long. Germline values: CDR1 SGDLS, CDR2 YYNGEE. Trimming took 4 bases from V and 0 from J; bases not matched to a gene: 6. CDR3 DNA: TGTGCCAGCAGCCTTTCCGGGGGGAACCAAGAGACCCAGTACTTC. Its translation is CASSLSGGNQETQYF.

This clonotype was detected once. The V call is TRBV5-5, the J call TRBJ2-7; D possibly matches TRBD1 or TRBD2 (6 bases each). CDR1 and CDR2 (germline): SGHKS, YYEKEE (reference sequence). The CDR3 contains 14 residues. V was pared by 4 bases and J by 6 bases, with 17 bases between. The CDR3 loop reads CASSQWRGVPEQYF. The CDR3 DNA reads as TGTGCCAGCAGCCAGTGGAGGGGGGTCCCCGAGCAGTACTTC.

This clonotype has only a few counts. The CDR3 DNA reads TGTGCCAGCAACGGGGCCGGACAGAGTAACACAGATACGCAGTATTTT. Translating it yields CASNGAGQSNTDTQYF. The V and J genes are TRBV6-5 and TRBJ2-3, with a possible D match to TRBD1 (6 bases). The CDR3 contains 16 residues. V was shortened by 7 bases and J by 2 bases, with 19 bases between the two germline ends. Germline V gene sequence: CDR1 MNHEY, CDR2 SVGAGI.

This clonotype has only a few counts. The rearrangement joins TRBV6-1 to TRBJ1-2; the D gene is possibly TRBD1 (6 bases). Germline values: CDR1 MNHNS, CDR2 SASEGT. The CDR3 covers 13 residues. Trimming took off 8 bases at V and 8 bases at J, with 18 bases between the two ends. The CDR3 bases are TGTGCCAGCGGCAACCGGGACATGCAAGGCTACACCTTC. Residues: CASGNRDMQGYTF.

This clonotype was detected only a few times. The V gene is TRBV10-1, the J gene TRBJ2-5, with D possibly being TRBD2 (6 bases). This CDR3 region has 14 residues. Germline V gene sequence: CDR1 WNHNN, CDR2 SYGVQD (reference sequence). The V and J ends lost 3 bases and 5 bases respectively, with 13 bases between them. The DNA of the CDR3 is TGCGCCAGCAGTGATCCGGGGGATGGGGAGACCCAGTACTTC. Its translation is CASSDPGDGETQYF.

This chain connects TRBV6-5 to TRBJ1-4; D might be TRBD1 (5 bases). V lost 0 bases, J lost 7 bases, and 12 bases lay in between. The CDR3 is 15 amino acids. The germline V gene has CDR1 MNHEY and CDR2 SVGAGI. CDR3 sequence: CASSYSIGESEKLFF. The DNA of the CDR3 is TGTGCCAGCAGTTACTCGATAGGGGAAAGTGAAAAACTGTTTTTT.

The chain employs TRBV24-1 and TRBJ2-3; the match to TRBD2 covers 9 bases. This CDR3 contains 16 residues. V was clipped by 4 bases and J by 0 bases; unmatched bases: 4. CDR1 and CDR2 (germline): KGHDR, SFDVKD. In DNA, the CDR3 is TGTGCCACCAGTGACCGACTAGCGGATAGCACAGATACGCAGTATTTT. It yields the protein CATSDRLADSTDTQYF.